Listed here are 9 T cell receptor beta chains from one sample, sequenced in a study of shared clonotypes between healthy human individuals. Method: immunoSEQ multiplex PCR; TCRdb's copy keeps in-frame clones and lacks some. The sample carries approximately 400,000 clones, 90% to 98% recorded once. The sequenced sample consisted of memory CD8+ T cells sorted from blood. Described subset: CD45RO+ cells pooled with CCR7-negative TemRA cells. The receptors derive from a young man in good health.

The rearrangement joins TRBV28 to TRBJ2-7; a possible D gene is TRBD1 (5 bases). V lost 6 bases, J lost 4 bases, and 19 bases lay in between. CDR3 length: 15 residues. Germline CDR1 MDHEN, CDR2 SYDVKM. The CDR3 DNA reads as TGTGCCAGCAGAATAGATTCGACAGCGCCTTACGAGCAGTACTTC. Translating gives CASRIDSTAPYEQYF.

The chain carries TRBV9 and TRBJ1-4; a possible D gene is TRBD1 (5 bases). V was pared by 2 bases and J by 4 bases, with 12 bases between. The CDR3 is 15 residues long. Germline CDR1 and CDR2: SGDLS and YYNGEE. The CDR3 region is CASSVKYGGNEKLFF. Here the CDR3 DNA reads TGTGCCAGCAGCGTCAAGTACGGGGGTAATGAAAAACTGTTTTTT.

The genes are TRBV5-1 and TRBJ2-5, with 9 positions matching TRBD2. The V gene's germline CDR1 is SGHRS and CDR2 YFSETQ. V dropped 0 bases and J dropped 5; count of bases not matched to a gene: 11. This CDR3 has 17 residues. The chain's CDR3 is CASSLGISGRLGETQYF. CDR3 sequence (DNA): TGCGCCAGCAGCTTGGGGATTAGCGGGAGATTGGGGGAGACCCAGTACTTC.

The V gene is TRBV7-2, the J gene TRBJ1-5; D call uncertain. Germline assignment: CDR1 SGHTA and CDR2 FQGNSA. The CDR3 sequence is 15 residues long. V lost 1 base, J lost 0 bases, and 7 bases lay in between. CDR3 region: CASSLGGISNQPQHF. Here the CDR3 DNA reads TGTGCCAGCAGCTTAGGGGGAATTAGCAATCAGCCCCAGCATTTT.

Concerning this clone itself: The sample holds other DNA sequences that translate to the same CDR3. The chain carries TRBV25-1 and TRBJ2-7; TRBD2 is a possible D gene (5 bases). In germline, CDR1 is MGHDK, CDR2 SYGVNS. The germline V and J ends were trimmed by 1 base and 7 bases, with 8 bases remaining between them. The CDR3 is made up of 12 amino acids. The CDR3 here is CASSESGYEQYF. CDR3 DNA: TGTGCCAGCAGTGAATCGGGGTATGAGCAGTACTTC.

This clone was seen a single time. The chain uses TRBV20-1 and TRBJ2-5; D ambiguous. Germline V gene lookup returns CDR1 DFQATT and CDR2 SNEGSKA (reference sequence). Trimming shortened V by 2 bases and J by 5 bases, and 6 bases separated the two germline ends. The length of the CDR3 is 11 residues. DNA for the CDR3: TGCAGTGCTAGATTGACTGAGACCCAGTACTTC. Residues: CSARLTETQYF.

The chain joins TRBV7-9 to TRBJ1-5, with D perhaps TRBD1 (5 bases). V lost 1 base and J 3 bases, leaving 10 bases between the germline ends. The CDR3 covers 15 residues. Germline lookup yields CDR1 SEHNR and CDR2 FQNEAQ (reference sequence). The CDR3 DNA is TGTGCCAGCAGCTTAGGAGAACAGGCCAATCAGCCCCAGCATTTT. This gives the protein CASSLGEQANQPQHF.

The chain carries TRBV7-2 and TRBJ2-7; either TRBD1 or TRBD2 may fit D (5 bases each). The CDR3 is made up of 13 amino acids. V lost 5 bases, J lost 4 bases, and 12 bases lay in between. Germline loops: CDR1 SGHTA, CDR2 FQGNSA. In DNA, the CDR3 is TGTGCCAGCAGCGCCCGTTGGGGGTACGAGCAGTACTTC. Translation gives CASSARWGYEQYF.

The V call is TRBV9, the J call TRBJ2-7; D is perhaps TRBD2 (5 bases). The germline V and J ends were trimmed by 3 bases and 2 bases, with 12 bases remaining between them. CDR3 length: 14 residues. Germline V lookup: CDR1 SGDLS, CDR2 YYNGEE. CDR3 DNA: TGTGCCAGCAGCGCGGAGGACGGTACCTACGAGCAGTACTTC. Translated: CASSAEDGTYEQYF.